Listed below are T cell receptor beta chains from one sample, sequenced in a study of blood T cell repertoires in COVID-19. Only in-frame clones appear in the TCRdb table, and some are missing; sequencing was by immunoSEQ multiplex PCR. The sample holds roughly 460,000 clones, 70% to 90% seen once. The specimen sequenced was peripheral blood. These TCRs come from a man between 18 and 29 years old with COVID-19, enrolled during active disease. Both conserved end residues are part of each CDR3. Each record gives: J gene, V gene, CDR3 protein.

J gene: TRBJ2-7; V gene: TRBV4-1; CDR3 protein: CASSQDSGGSYEQYF
J gene: TRBJ1-6; V gene: TRBV3-1/TRBV3-2; CDR3 protein: CASSRGPTPLHF
J gene: TRBJ2-3; V gene: TRBV7-6; CDR3 protein: CASSARLSAGTDTQYF
J gene: TRBJ2-7; V gene: TRBV11-2; CDR3 protein: CASTPVRDRGSYEQYF
J gene: TRBJ2-7; V gene: TRBV10-3; CDR3 protein: CAISRLAGVGEQYF
J gene: TRBJ2-1; V gene: TRBV2; CDR3 protein: CASSEGHRRGNEQFF
J gene: TRBJ2-1; V gene: TRBV30; CDR3 protein: CAWSPGLAGVRNEQFF
J gene: TRBJ1-3; V gene: TRBV2; CDR3 protein: CASSETNRGRYF
J gene: TRBJ2-3; V gene: TRBV27; CDR3 protein: CASSFLGLAGVSSTDTQYF
J gene: TRBJ2-7; V gene: TRBV6-6; CDR3 protein: CASSLAGGTYEQYF
J gene: TRBJ2-3; V gene: TRBV6-5; CDR3 protein: CASTLGARTDTQYF
J gene: TRBJ2-3; V gene: TRBV29-1; CDR3 protein: CSVESGRGSTDTQYF
J gene: TRBJ2-1; V gene: TRBV7-9; CDR3 protein: CASSRTTARSGYNEQFF
J gene: TRBJ2-2; V gene: TRBV12-5; CDR3 protein: CASGFGTSGRAGELFF
J gene: TRBJ2-5; V gene: TRBV25-1; CDR3 protein: CASSDHRGGPSRKKTQYF
J gene: TRBJ2-7; V gene: TRBV5-6; CDR3 protein: CASASQTSPTYEQYF
J gene: TRBJ2-5; V gene: TRBV29-1; CDR3 protein: CSVATFEVAGAETQYF
J gene: TRBJ2-5; V gene: TRBV4-1; CDR3 protein: CASSQVGGQETQYF
J gene: TRBJ1-1; V gene: TRBV29-1; CDR3 protein: CSSRGGPNTEAFF
J gene: TRBJ2-2; V gene: TRBV27; CDR3 protein: CAIRTSGSSGTGELFF
J gene: TRBJ1-5; V gene: TRBV5-1; CDR3 protein: CASSTGESRQPQHF
J gene: TRBJ2-1; V gene: TRBV9; CDR3 protein: CASSVGGGVEQFF
J gene: TRBJ1-1; V gene: TRBV7-8; CDR3 protein: CASSFNKISEAFF
J gene: TRBJ1-5; V gene: TRBV19; CDR3 protein: CASSVMDRGGSQPQHF
J gene: TRBJ1-6; V gene: TRBV13; CDR3 protein: CASSTGQGLSPLHF
J gene: TRBJ2-1; V gene: TRBV5-1; CDR3 protein: CASSLSYRVYNEQFF
J gene: TRBJ1-2; V gene: TRBV5-1; CDR3 protein: CASSFGDRGVNYGYTF
J gene: TRBJ1-1; V gene: TRBV7-9; CDR3 protein: CASSPTGAQEAFF
J gene: TRBJ1-5; V gene: TRBV2; CDR3 protein: CASSRVGNQPQHF
J gene: TRBJ1-2; V gene: TRBV6-5; CDR3 protein: CASTRTGIDYGYTF
J gene: TRBJ1-3; V gene: TRBV7-9; CDR3 protein: CASRDRGAGNTIYF
J gene: TRBJ2-7; V gene: TRBV12-3/TRBV12-4; CDR3 protein: CASSPDSFGEQYF
J gene: TRBJ2-3; V gene: TRBV24-1; CDR3 protein: CATRRTVGLFCTDTQYF
J gene: TRBJ2-3; V gene: TRBV7-9; CDR3 protein: CASSLGASTDTQYF
J gene: TRBJ1-2; V gene: TRBV18; CDR3 protein: CASSPDGGGYGYTF
J gene: TRBJ1-2; V gene: TRBV30; CDR3 protein: CAWQGETGLDYGYTF
J gene: TRBJ1-1; V gene: TRBV7-9; CDR3 protein: CASSFPGNTEAFF
J gene: TRBJ2-1; V gene: TRBV9; CDR3 protein: CASSAISTSDGEQFF
J gene: TRBJ2-1; V gene: TRBV20-1; CDR3 protein: CSASNLGDYRLYNEQFF
J gene: TRBJ1-2; V gene: TRBV5-4; CDR3 protein: CASSLVPREDYTF
J gene: TRBJ2-3; V gene: TRBV7-6; CDR3 protein: CASRSLAGAGTDTQYF
J gene: TRBJ1-1; V gene: TRBV2; CDR3 protein: CASSAQGQGWGAFF
J gene: TRBJ1-6; V gene: TRBV21-1; CDR3 protein: CASSNRGQAKWNSPLHF
J gene: TRBJ2-3; V gene: TRBV5-1; CDR3 protein: CASSFTGQGTPTSTDTQYF
J gene: TRBJ2-3; V gene: TRBV7-9; CDR3 protein: CASSLGTSGITDTQYF
J gene: TRBJ1-5; V gene: TRBV6-5; CDR3 protein: CASSYGGNQPQHF
J gene: TRBJ2-1; V gene: TRBV11-2; CDR3 protein: CASSFTRGRLPHEQFF